The clone carrying this T cell receptor beta chain was seen more than once but under ten times. The data belong to a study of blood T cell repertoires in COVID-19. Study information: Samples taken during acute and convalescent COVID-19 were collected in the United States, Italy and Spain. T cells, B-cell-depleted T cells, or PBMCs provided the cDNA or gDNA that served as material.

The assay was immunoSEQ multiplex PCR, and TCRdb's table has in-frame clones only and misses some. The sample lists some 200,000 clones; more than 85% were seen once. Sample: peripheral blood. This TCR derives from a man in his forties with active or convalescent COVID-19.

CDR3 protein: CASSFATGRYEQYF. CDR3 sequence (DNA): TGTGCCAGCAGTTTTGCGACAGGTCGCTACGAGCAGTACTTC. V usage is TRBV28 and J usage is TRBJ2-7, with a tentative D call TRBD1 (6 bases). Germline values: CDR1 MDHEN, CDR2 SYDVKM. The CDR3 contains 14 residues. The V and J ends lost 3 bases and 3 bases respectively, with 12 bases between them.